The text below deals with one T cell receptor (beta chain). 5' RACE with UMI labels generated the TRB cDNA libraries. TCRdb re-called the 5' RACE reads and gives one entry per CDR3 protein, without DNA. The table lists 100,000 to 150,000 distinct CDR3 sequences. This sample was included in a study of CXCR3-negative and CXCR3-positive naive CD8 T cells. Looked up from germline, CDR1 is DFQATT and CDR2 is SNEGSKA (reference sequence). The CDR3 has 15 residues. The TCR comes from a human donor in good health. Some clones in this sample may be carry-over from other donors' samples. Material: naive CXCR3- CD8+ T cells from blood. Subset given: CD45RO-CCR7+CD27+CD95- naive CD8+ T cells lacking CXCR3 (TNR3-). This chain links TRBV20-1 with TRBJ2-7; the D call from TCRdb, TRBD1, cannot be confirmed without DNA. The CDR3 region is CSAREAGQGIYEQYF.